The 7 T cell receptor beta chains below were found in one sample sequenced in a study of vaccination and CD4 T cells after COVID-19. The antigens these receptors bind are not known. Once obtained from cultured CD4+ T cells, the DNA was sequenced using the Oncomine TCR Beta short-read assay. TCRdb called the PCR reads again in MiXCR, with one record for every CDR3 protein. The data show 20,000 to 25,000 distinct CDR3 sequences, with about 56% seen just once and almost 6% held by the top ten. Treatment defined: roughly 10-day PBMC culture with coronavirus spike peptide pools or control peptides (ViraFEST assay). Input material: CD4+ T cells from blood, cultured in vitro. These receptors were collected from a human donor who had recovered from COVID-19.

This clonotype has only a few counts. The V and J genes are TRBV6-2 or TRBV6-3 and TRBJ2-5; TRBD2 matches at 7 bases. The CDR3 runs 13 residues. Germline V gene sequence: CDR1 MNHEY, CDR2 SVGEGT. V was clipped by 5 bases and J by 5 bases; unmatched bases: 5. CDR3 nucleotide sequence: TGTGCCAGCAGTACCGGGGGGTGGGAGACCCAGTACTTC. Encoded protein: CASSTGGWETQYF.

V and J are TRBV2 and TRBJ2-7, with TRBD1 as a possible D gene (5 bases). CDR1 is SNHLY and CDR2 is FYNNEI in the germline V gene. Trimming cost V 4 bases and J 3 bases, with 10 bases left between them. The CDR3 loop spans 13 amino acids. For the CDR3, the DNA is TGTGCCAGCAGTGTCAGGGTCCTCTACGAGCAGTACTTC. Translation: CASSVRVLYEQYF.

The chain links TRBV19 to TRBJ1-1, with unresolved D. The CDR3 runs to 14 residues. Germline V gives CDR1 LNHDA, CDR2 SQIVND (reference sequence). V was pared by 5 bases and J by 10 bases, with 20 bases between. CDR3 residues: CASSPSNRGATAFF. Here the CDR3 DNA reads TGTGCCAGTAGTCCCTCAAACCGAGGCGCCACAGCTTTCTTT.

The V gene is TRBV10-1, the J gene TRBJ2-1, with D possibly being TRBD1 or TRBD2 (5 bases each). CDR3 length: 17 amino acids. V shed 4 bases and J shed 4 bases, with 20 bases lying between them. Germline CDR1 is WNHNN and CDR2 is SYGVQD (reference sequence). The DNA of the CDR3 is TGCGCCAGCAGTGTAGTTGGATCGGGACGGCAATACAATGAGCAGTTCTTC. As protein: CASSVVGSGRQYNEQFF.

The genes are TRBV12-3 or TRBV12-4 and TRBJ1-5, with D hard to call. Trimming removed 4 bases from V and 0 bases from J, with 13 bases in between. The CDR3 covers 16 residues. CDR3 nucleotide sequence: TGTGCCAGCAGTTCAACTAACGCTGTTAGCAATCAGCCCCAGCATTTT. It codes for CASSSTNAVSNQPQHF.

This clonotype was picked up a small number of times. V and J are TRBV7-8 and TRBJ1-1, with D hard to call. V lost 4 bases, J lost 0 bases, and 15 bases lay in between. Per the germline V gene, CDR1 is SGHVS and CDR2 is FQNEAQ. The CDR3 is 16 amino acids. CDR3 loop: CASSSAILPLNTEAFF. Here the CDR3 DNA reads TGTGCCAGCAGCTCTGCAATCCTCCCTTTGAACACTGAAGCTTTCTTT.

This clonotype counts as medium-sized. V gene TRBV6-1 combines with J gene TRBJ2-7; TRBD1 is a possible D gene (6 bases). In germline, CDR1 is MNHNS, CDR2 SASEGT. The CDR3 totals 11 residues. V was cut by 6 bases and J by 7 bases, with 10 bases left in between. CDR3 sequence reads: CASRGGLEQYF. The CDR3 nucleotides read TGTGCCAGCAGAGGGGGATTAGAGCAGTACTTC.